The 16 T cell receptor beta chains below were found in one sample sequenced in a study of response to subunit inactivated influenza vaccine. MiXCR was run by TCRdb on the RT-PCR reads, yielding one entry per CDR3 protein. The profile shows about 800,000 distinct CDR3 sequences, over 20% of them singletons. This specimen consisted of PBMCs from blood, obtained around 5 days after vaccination. The receptors originated from a man aged 50 to 60 who received an inactivated influenza vaccine.

This chain uses TRBV7-2 with TRBJ2-7; D unclear. The germline V and J ends were trimmed by 1 base and 6 bases, with 13 bases remaining between them. Germline V CDR1 and CDR2: SGHTA, FQGNSA. This CDR3 contains 14 residues. The CDR3 region is CASSLVVGNREQYF. In DNA, the CDR3 is TGTGCCAGCAGCTTAGTAGTAGGGAATCGCGAGCAGTACTTC.

This CDR3 is CASRPGARETQYF. CDR3 bases: TGCGCCAGCAGACCCGGGGCCCGTGAGACCCAGTACTTC. The V gene is TRBV5-1, the J gene TRBJ2-5; D may correspond to TRBD1 or TRBD2 (5 bases each). The CDR3 is made up of 13 amino acids. From germline, CDR1 is SGHRS and CDR2 YFSETQ. V was shortened by 5 bases and J by 5 bases, with 13 bases between the two germline ends.

The sample holds a few counts of this clonotype. The chain carries TRBV29-1 and TRBJ2-2, with 7 bases aligning to TRBD2. The ends lost 3 bases at V and 6 bases at J; junction bases unmatched: 7. Germline loops: CDR1 SQVTM, CDR2 ANQGSEA. This CDR3 spans 14 amino acids. The CDR3 DNA sequence: TGCAGCGTTGAGGGGGGGATGGATCCCGGGGAGCTGTTTTTT. This sequence encodes CSVEGGMDPGELFF.

This clonotype was picked up a small number of times. V and J are TRBV5-1 and TRBJ2-1, with 9 bases fitting TRBD2. CDR1 and CDR2 (germline): SGHRS, YFSETQ. J gave up 0 bases and V 1 base, and 5 bases lay outside the gene matches. The CDR3 has 17 residues. The CDR3 protein is CASSLYTSGPSYNEQFF. The CDR3 DNA sequence: TGCGCCAGCAGCTTGTATACTAGCGGGCCCTCCTACAATGAGCAGTTCTTC.

This clonotype was detected only a few times. The chain couples TRBV20-1 to TRBJ1-4; TRBD1 matches at 7 bases. The CDR3 totals 16 residues. V trimming: 0 bases; J trimming: 8 bases; junction bases outside the gene matches: 12. The germline gives CDR1 DFQATT, CDR2 SNEGSKA (reference sequence). As DNA, the CDR3 is TGCAGTGCTAGAGAACAAGGGGGCAGGGGTGGCGAAAAACTGTTTTTT. This gives the protein CSAREQGGRGGEKLFF.

The rearrangement links TRBV24-1 to TRBJ2-1; TRBD1 might be the D (7 bases). Germline CDR1 is KGHDR and CDR2 is SFDVKD. V lost 4 bases and J 8 bases, leaving 20 bases between the germline ends. The length of the CDR3 is 16 residues. The CDR3 is CATSDLAAGTVDEQFF. In DNA form, the CDR3 reads TGTGCCACCAGTGACTTGGCCGCGGGGACAGTGGATGAGCAGTTCTTC.

The chain is built from TRBV4-3 and TRBJ2-3; D is ambiguous. The CDR3 has 16 amino acids. Deletions cut 1 base from V and 0 bases from J, with 11 bases between. Germline-derived CDR1 and CDR2 are LGHNA and YSLEER. CDR3 residues: CASSQATWPSTDTQYF. The DNA of the CDR3 is TGCGCCAGCAGCCAAGCGACTTGGCCTAGCACAGATACGCAGTATTTT.

This clonotype was picked up many times. The chain combines TRBV5-6 with TRBJ2-3; 12 nucleotides line up with TRBD2. Germline assignment: CDR1 SGHDT and CDR2 YYEEEE. V lost 4 bases to trimming and J lost 9 bases; unmatched junction nucleotides: 9. The CDR3 runs 15 residues. The CDR3 sequence: CASSGRTSGDYTQYF. The CDR3 DNA reads TGTGCCAGCAGCGGCCGGACTAGCGGGGACTACACGCAGTATTTT. The full variable domain, rest sourced from reference TRBV5-6 and TRBJ2-3, is DAGVTQSPTHLIKTRGQQVTLRCSPKSGHDTVSWYQQALGQGPQFIFQYYEEEERQRGNFPDRFSGHQFPNYSSELNVNALLLGDSALYLCASSGRTSGDYTQYFGPGTRLTVL.

The V gene is TRBV18, the J gene TRBJ2-5; D uncertain. V lost 6 bases and J lost 2, with 10 bases in between. Germline-derived CDR1 and CDR2 are KGHSH and LQKENI. This CDR3 contains 13 residues. Here the CDR3 DNA reads TGTGCCAGCTCCTCTGCGGTACAAGAGACCCAGTACTTC. Translating it yields CASSSAVQETQYF. The complete variable domain, with remaining parts taken from reference TRBV18 and TRBJ2-5, reads NAGVMQNPRHLVRRRGQEARLRCSPMKGHSHVYWYRQLPEEGLKFMVYLQKENIIDESGMPKERFSAEFPKEGPSILRIQQVVRGDSAAYFCASSSAVQETQYFGPGTRLLVL.

Ten or more counts support this clonotype. J is TRBJ2-3 and V is TRBV5-1, with a possible D match to TRBD2 (5 bases). Germline CDR1 is SGHRS and CDR2 is YFSETQ. This CDR3 contains 15 residues. V shed 0 bases and J shed 4 bases, with 12 bases lying between them. For the CDR3, the DNA is TGCGCCAGCAGCTTGGACCCCGGAGGAGCAGATACGCAGTATTTT. Protein product: CASSLDPGGADTQYF.

There are a few counts of this clonotype. The V and J genes are TRBV20-1 and TRBJ1-5, with a possible D match to TRBD1 (6 bases). V was trimmed by 2 bases and J by 4 bases, leaving 9 bases between them. CDR3 length: 13 residues. Germline V lookup: CDR1 DFQATT, CDR2 SNEGSKA (reference sequence). CDR3 region: CSARQGTNQPQHF. In DNA, the CDR3 is TGCAGTGCTAGACAGGGGACTAATCAGCCCCAGCATTTT.

The J gene is TRBJ1-6, the V gene TRBV20-1; D is unresolved. CDR1 DFQATT and CDR2 SNEGSKA come from the germline V gene (reference sequence). The CDR3 spans 17 residues. V gave up 3 bases and J gave up 0 bases, with 15 bases separating them. CDR3 sequence reads: CSARPPRHSSYNSPLHF. The DNA of the CDR3 is TGCAGTGCTAGGCCCCCGAGGCACAGCTCCTATAATTCACCCCTCCACTTT.

For this clonotype: A read error may account for a junction end that differs from germline. The V and J genes are TRBV6-6 and TRBJ1-1, with a tentative D call TRBD1 (5 bases). This CDR3 is built from 17 residues. CDR1 and CDR2 from the germline V gene are MNHNY and SVGAGI (reference sequence). The CDR3 reads CARSLVLQVGMNTEAFF. CDR3 nucleotides: TGTGCCCGCAGTTTAGTACTACAGGTAGGGATGAACACTGAAGCTTTCTTT.

This clonotype came up a few times. The chain is built from TRBV7-2 and TRBJ2-7; perhaps TRBD1 as D (6 bases). This CDR3 region has 13 residues. Germline V lookup: CDR1 SGHTA, CDR2 FQGNSA. Trimming cost V 4 bases and J 6 bases, with 13 bases left between them. CDR3 in amino acids: CASSSTTGFEQYF. CDR3 sequence (DNA): TGTGCCAGCAGCTCAACTACAGGGTTCGAGCAGTACTTC.

This clonotype was observed a handful of times. The chain is built from TRBV7-9 and TRBJ1-1, with D maybe TRBD1 (5 bases). The CDR3 spans 14 residues. Germline V gene lookup returns CDR1 SEHNR and CDR2 FQNEAQ (reference sequence). The germline V and J ends were trimmed by 2 bases and 4 bases, with 11 bases remaining between them. In nucleotides, the CDR3 is TGTGCCAGCAGCTTATCCAGGGTCGGCACTGAAGCTTTCTTT. Amino acid sequence: CASSLSRVGTEAFF.

The chain employs TRBV25-1 and TRBJ2-7; no clear D gene. Germline assignment: CDR1 MGHDK and CDR2 SYGVNS. CDR3 length: 11 residues. With 8 bases removed from V and 6 bases from J, the gap between germline ends came to 11 bases. CDR3 sequence: CASDRRGEQYF. CDR3 coding DNA: TGTGCCAGCGACCGGCGCGGCGAGCAGTACTTC.